This record concerns one T cell receptor (beta chain) sequence. This sample is part of a study of blood T cell repertoires in COVID-19. Study at large: Donors in the United States, Italy and Spain gave samples during acute or convalescent COVID-19.

Categorization into cohorts depended on clinical history that participants reported. Germline-derived CDR1 and CDR2 are MDHEN and SYDVKM. This CDR3 has 14 amino acids. With 6 bases clipped from V and 5 bases from J, the junction kept 6 bases outside the gene matches. Under the authors' procedure: Nucleated cell number was recorded as an estimate derived from reference gene primer amplification. Only in-frame clones appear in the TCRdb table, and some are missing; sequencing was by immunoSEQ multiplex PCR. V and J calls and clone size are as listed in that table; D and trimming were resolved from the DNA. Of a few hundred thousand clones in the sample, almost 90% were seen once.

The clonotype originates from a man under 40 who had been exposed to COVID-19. The chain carries TRBV28 and TRBJ2-1; 8 bases match TRBD1. Sequencing was carried out using PBMCs or T cells enriched from blood (not recorded which). Here the CDR3 reads CASRKTGAHNEQFF. DNA for the CDR3: TGTGCCAGCAGAAAGACAGGGGCGCACAATGAGCAGTTCTTC. Full variable domain (remainder filled in from reference TRBV28 and TRBJ2-1): DVKVTQSSRYLVKRTGEKVFLECVQDMDHENMFWYRQDPGLGLRLIYFSYDVKMKEKGDIPEGYSVSREKKERFSLILESASTNQTSMYLCASRKTGAHNEQFFGPGTRLTVL.